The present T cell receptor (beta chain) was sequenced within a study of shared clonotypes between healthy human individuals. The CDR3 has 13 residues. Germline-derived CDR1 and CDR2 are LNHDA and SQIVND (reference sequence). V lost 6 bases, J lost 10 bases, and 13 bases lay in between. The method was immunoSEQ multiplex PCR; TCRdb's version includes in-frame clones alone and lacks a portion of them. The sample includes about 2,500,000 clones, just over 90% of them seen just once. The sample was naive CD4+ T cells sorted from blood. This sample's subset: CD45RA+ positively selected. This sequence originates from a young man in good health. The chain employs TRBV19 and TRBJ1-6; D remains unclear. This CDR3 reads CASRRTGGSPLHF. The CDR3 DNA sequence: TGTGCCAGTAGACGGACGGGTGGGTCACCCCTCCACTTT.